This T cell receptor (beta chain) was profiled in a study of identical twins. Study findings and constraints: Out-of-frame alpha sequences that twins shared showed excess low generation probability.

CDR3 length: 15 residues. V gave up 5 bases and J gave up 6 bases; unmatched junction bases: 11. Germline lookup yields CDR1 SGHAT and CDR2 FQNNGV. To note about this clonotype: Its specificity is not known.

A universal primer site came from template switching; cDNA carried unique molecular identifiers. TCRdb re-analysed the 5' RACE reads in MiXCR, keeping a single row per CDR3 protein. The top ten hold 13% to 15% of the sample, which has approximately 250,000 distinct CDR3 sequences, 6.5% seen once. This sample was shared with a second study, whose subject was T cells expressing NK-cell markers. That paper notes: A handful of donors showed these clonotypes also leading the CD3+CD56-NKG2C+ fraction.

The sample taken for sequencing was CD8+ T cells sorted from blood. This chain uses TRBV11-2 with TRBJ2-7, with 9 bases that match TRBD1. This clonotype was obtained from a woman between 18 and 29 years old in good health. As DNA, the CDR3 is TGTGCCAGCAGCCAACGGGACAGGGTTGGTTCCGAGCAGTACTTC. As protein: CASSQRDRVGSEQYF.